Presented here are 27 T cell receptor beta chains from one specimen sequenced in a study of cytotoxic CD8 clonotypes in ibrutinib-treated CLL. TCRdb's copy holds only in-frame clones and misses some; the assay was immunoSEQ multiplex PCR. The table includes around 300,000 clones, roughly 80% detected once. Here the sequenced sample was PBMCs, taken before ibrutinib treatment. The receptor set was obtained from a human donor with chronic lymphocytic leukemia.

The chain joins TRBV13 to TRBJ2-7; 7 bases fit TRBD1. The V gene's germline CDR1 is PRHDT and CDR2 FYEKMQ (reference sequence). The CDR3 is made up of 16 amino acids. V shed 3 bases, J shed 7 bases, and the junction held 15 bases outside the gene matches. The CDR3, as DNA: TGTGCCAGCAGCTTCCGGGACAGACATTATCTGGGGGAGCAGTACTTC. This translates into CASSFRDRHYLGEQYF.

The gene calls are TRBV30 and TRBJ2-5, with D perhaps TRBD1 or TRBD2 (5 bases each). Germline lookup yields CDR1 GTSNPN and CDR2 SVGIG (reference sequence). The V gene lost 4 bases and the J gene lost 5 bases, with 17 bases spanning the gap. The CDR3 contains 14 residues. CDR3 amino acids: CAWNLGQGGETQYF. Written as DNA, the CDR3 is TGTGCCTGGAACCTAGGCCAGGGCGGGGAGACCCAGTACTTC. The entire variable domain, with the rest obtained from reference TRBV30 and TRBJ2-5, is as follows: SQTIHQWPATLVQPVGSPLSLECTVEGTSNPNLYWYRQAAGRGLQLLFYSVGIGQISSEVPQNLSASRPQDRQFILSSKKLLLSDSGFYLCAWNLGQGGETQYFGPGTRLLVL.

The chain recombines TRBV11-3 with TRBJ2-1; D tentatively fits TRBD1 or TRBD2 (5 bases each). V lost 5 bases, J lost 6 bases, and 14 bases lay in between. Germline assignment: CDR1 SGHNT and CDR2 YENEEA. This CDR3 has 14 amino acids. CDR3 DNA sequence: TGTGCCAGCAGCAGCAGGGACCTCTCCAATGAGCAGTTCTTC. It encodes CASSSRDLSNEQFF.

The CDR3 region is CAWTPRRYEKLFF. CDR3 DNA sequence: TGTGCCTGGACCCCGAGGAGATATGAAAAACTGTTTTTT. The chain is built from TRBV30 and TRBJ1-4; unclear D gene. V dropped 4 bases and J dropped 6 bases, with 12 bases sitting between them. Germline V gene lookup returns CDR1 GTSNPN and CDR2 SVGIG (reference sequence). There are 13 residues in the CDR3.

Here the CDR3 DNA reads TGTGCCAGCTCACCACGCAGAGCGGGAGCCCTCGAGCAGTACTTC. Translation gives CASSPRRAGALEQYF. The rearrangement joins TRBV18 to TRBJ2-7, with 8 bases matching TRBD2. This CDR3 spans 15 amino acids. Germline CDR1 and CDR2: KGHSH and LQKENI. With V trimmed by 1 base and J by 6 bases, 8 bases remained unmatched. The complete variable domain, with remaining parts taken from reference TRBV18 and TRBJ2-7, reads NAGVMQNPRHLVRRRGQEARLRCSPMKGHSHVYWYRQLPEEGLKFMVYLQKENIIDESGMPKERFSAEFPKEGPSILRIQQVVRGDSAAYFCASSPRRAGALEQYFGPGTRLTVT.

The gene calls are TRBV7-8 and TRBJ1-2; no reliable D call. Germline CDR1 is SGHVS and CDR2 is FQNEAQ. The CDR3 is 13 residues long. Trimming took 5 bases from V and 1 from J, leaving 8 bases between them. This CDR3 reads CASSHGVNYGYTF. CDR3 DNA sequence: TGTGCCAGCAGCCACGGGGTTAACTATGGCTACACCTTC.

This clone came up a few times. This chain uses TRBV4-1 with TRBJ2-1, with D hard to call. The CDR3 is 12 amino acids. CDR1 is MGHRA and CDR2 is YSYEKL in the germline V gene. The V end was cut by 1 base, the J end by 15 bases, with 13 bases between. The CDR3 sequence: CASSQVLGYRFF. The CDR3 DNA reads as TGCGCCAGCAGCCAAGTGTTGGGTTACCGGTTCTTC.

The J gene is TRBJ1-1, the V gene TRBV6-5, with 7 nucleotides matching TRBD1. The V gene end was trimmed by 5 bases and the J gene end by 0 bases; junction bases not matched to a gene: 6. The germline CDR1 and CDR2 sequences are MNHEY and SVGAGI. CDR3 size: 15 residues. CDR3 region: CASSLNGQVNTEAFF. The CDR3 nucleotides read TGTGCCAGCAGTCTCAATGGACAGGTGAACACTGAAGCTTTCTTT.

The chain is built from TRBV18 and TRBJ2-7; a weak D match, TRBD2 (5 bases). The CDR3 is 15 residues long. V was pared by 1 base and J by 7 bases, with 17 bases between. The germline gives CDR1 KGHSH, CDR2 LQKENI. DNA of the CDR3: TGTGCCAGCTCACCACTCCGGGAAAGTCCGTGGGAGCAGTACTTC. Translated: CASSPLRESPWEQYF.

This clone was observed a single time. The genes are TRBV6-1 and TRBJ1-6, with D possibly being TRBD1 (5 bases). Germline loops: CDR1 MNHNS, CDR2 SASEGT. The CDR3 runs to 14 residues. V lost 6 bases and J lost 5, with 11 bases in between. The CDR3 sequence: CASRPGLNNSPLHF. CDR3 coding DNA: TGTGCCAGCAGACCGGGGCTAAATAATTCACCCCTCCACTTT.

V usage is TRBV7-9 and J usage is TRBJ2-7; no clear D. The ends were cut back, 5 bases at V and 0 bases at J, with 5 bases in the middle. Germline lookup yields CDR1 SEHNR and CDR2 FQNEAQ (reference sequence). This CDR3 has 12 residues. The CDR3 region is CASSNSSYEQYF. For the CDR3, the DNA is TGTGCCAGCAGCAACAGCTCCTACGAGCAGTACTTC.

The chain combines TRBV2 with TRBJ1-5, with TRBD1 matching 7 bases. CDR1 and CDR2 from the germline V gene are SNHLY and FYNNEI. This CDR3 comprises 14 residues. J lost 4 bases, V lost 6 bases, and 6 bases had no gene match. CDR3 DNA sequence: TGTGCCAGCAGACGGGACAGAACGAATCAGCCCCAGCATTTT. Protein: CASRRDRTNQPQHF. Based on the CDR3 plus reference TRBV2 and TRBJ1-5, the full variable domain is EPEVTQTPSHQVTQMGQEVILRCVPISNHLYFYWYRQILGQKVEFLVSFYNNEISEKSEIFDDQFSVERPDGSNFTLKIRSTKLEDSAMYFCASRRDRTNQPQHFGDGTRLSIL.

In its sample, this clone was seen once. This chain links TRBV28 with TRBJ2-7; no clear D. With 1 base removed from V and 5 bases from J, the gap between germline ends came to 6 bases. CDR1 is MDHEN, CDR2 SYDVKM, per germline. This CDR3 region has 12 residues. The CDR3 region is CASSLYRDEQYF. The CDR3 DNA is TGTGCCAGCAGTTTATACCGGGACGAGCAGTACTTC. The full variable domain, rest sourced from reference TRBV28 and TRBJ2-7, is DVKVTQSSRYLVKRTGEKVFLECVQDMDHENMFWYRQDPGLGLRLIYFSYDVKMKEKGDIPEGYSVSREKKERFSLILESASTNQTSMYLCASSLYRDEQYFGPGTRLTVT.

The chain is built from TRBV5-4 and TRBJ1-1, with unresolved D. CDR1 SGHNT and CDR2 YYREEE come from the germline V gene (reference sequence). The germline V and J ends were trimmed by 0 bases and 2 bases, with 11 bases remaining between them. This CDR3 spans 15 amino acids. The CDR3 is CASSLVGGINTEAFF. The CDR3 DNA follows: TGTGCCAGCAGCTTGGTCGGAGGAATAAACACTGAAGCTTTCTTT.

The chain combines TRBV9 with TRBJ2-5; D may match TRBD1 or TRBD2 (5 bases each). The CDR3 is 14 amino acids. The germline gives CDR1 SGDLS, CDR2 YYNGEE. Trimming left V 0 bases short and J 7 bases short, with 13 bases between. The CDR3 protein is CASSVARDRVTQYF. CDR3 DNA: TGTGCCAGCAGCGTAGCTAGGGACCGGGTGACCCAGTACTTC.

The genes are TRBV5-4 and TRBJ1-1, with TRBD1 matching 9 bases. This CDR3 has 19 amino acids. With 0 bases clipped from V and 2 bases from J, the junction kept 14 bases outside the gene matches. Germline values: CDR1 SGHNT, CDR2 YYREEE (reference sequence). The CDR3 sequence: CASSLDLFETGGKNTEAFF. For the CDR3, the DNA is TGTGCCAGCAGCTTGGACCTGTTCGAGACAGGGGGAAAAAACACTGAAGCTTTCTTT.

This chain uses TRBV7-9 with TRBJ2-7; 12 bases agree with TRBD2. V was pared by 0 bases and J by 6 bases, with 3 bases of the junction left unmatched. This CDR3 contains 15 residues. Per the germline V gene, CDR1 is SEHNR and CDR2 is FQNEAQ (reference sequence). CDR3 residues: CASSLALAGGTEQYF. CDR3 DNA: TGTGCCAGCAGCTTAGCACTAGCGGGAGGTACCGAGCAGTACTTC.

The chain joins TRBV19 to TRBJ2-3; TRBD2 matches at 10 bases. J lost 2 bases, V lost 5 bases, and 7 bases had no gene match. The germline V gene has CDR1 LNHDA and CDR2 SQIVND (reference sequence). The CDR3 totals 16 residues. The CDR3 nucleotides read TGTGCCAGTAGTGCCAGACTAGCGGGCGTCACAGATACGCAGTATTTT. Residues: CASSARLAGVTDTQYF.

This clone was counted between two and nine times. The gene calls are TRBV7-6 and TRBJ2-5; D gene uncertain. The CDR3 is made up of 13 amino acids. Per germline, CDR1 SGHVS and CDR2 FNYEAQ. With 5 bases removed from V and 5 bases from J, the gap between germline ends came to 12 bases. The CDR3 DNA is TGTGCCAGCAGCCCAAGGACCTGGGAGACCCAGTACTTC. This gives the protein CASSPRTWETQYF.

The CDR3 loop reads CASSRRGRELYNEQFF. The CDR3 nucleotides read TGTGCCAGCAGCAGGAGAGGGCGGGAGCTTTACAATGAGCAGTTCTTC. V is TRBV11-2 and J is TRBJ2-1; 7 positions match TRBD2. This CDR3 has 16 amino acids. Germline V gene lookup returns CDR1 SGHAT and CDR2 FQNNGV. Losses at the gene ends were 5 bases for V and 4 bases for J; bases not matched to a gene: 11.

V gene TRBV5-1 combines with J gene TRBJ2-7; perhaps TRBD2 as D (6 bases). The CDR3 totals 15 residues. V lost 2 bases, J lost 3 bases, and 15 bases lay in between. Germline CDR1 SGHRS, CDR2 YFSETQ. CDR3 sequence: CASSLVTAGNYEQYF. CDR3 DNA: TGCGCCAGCAGCTTAGTCACGGCGGGAAACTACGAGCAGTACTTC.

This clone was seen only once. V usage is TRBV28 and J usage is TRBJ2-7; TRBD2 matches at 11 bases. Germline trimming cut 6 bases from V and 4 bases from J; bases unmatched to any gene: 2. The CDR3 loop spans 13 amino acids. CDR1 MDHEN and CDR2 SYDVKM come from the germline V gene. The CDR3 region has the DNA TGTGCCAGCAGGGGACTAGCGGAGTACGAGCAGTACTTC. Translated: CASRGLAEYEQYF.

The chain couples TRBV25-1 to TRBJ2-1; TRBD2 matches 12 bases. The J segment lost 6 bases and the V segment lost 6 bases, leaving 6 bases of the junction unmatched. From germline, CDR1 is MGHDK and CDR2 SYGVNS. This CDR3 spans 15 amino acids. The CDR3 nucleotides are TGTGCCAGCAGCGCTAGCGGGAGGGCTTTCAATGAGCAGTTCTTC. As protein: CASSASGRAFNEQFF. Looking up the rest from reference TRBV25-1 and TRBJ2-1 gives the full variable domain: EADIYQTPRYLVIGTGKKITLECSQTMGHDKMYWYQQDPGMELHLIHYSYGVNSTEKGDLSSESTVSRIRTEHFPLTLESARPSHTSQYLCASSASGRAFNEQFFGPGTRLTVL.

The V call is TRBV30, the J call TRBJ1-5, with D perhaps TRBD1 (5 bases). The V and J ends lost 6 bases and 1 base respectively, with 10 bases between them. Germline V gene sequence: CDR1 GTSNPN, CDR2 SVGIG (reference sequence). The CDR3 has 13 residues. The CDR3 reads CACGDASNQPQHF. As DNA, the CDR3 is TGTGCCTGCGGGGACGCCAGCAATCAGCCCCAGCATTTT.

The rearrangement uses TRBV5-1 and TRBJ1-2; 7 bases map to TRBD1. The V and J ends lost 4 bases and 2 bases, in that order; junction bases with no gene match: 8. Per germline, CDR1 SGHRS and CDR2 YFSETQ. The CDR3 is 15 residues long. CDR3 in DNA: TGCGCCAGCAGCGCGGGACCGGGACAGAACTATGGCTACACCTTC. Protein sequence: CASSAGPGQNYGYTF.

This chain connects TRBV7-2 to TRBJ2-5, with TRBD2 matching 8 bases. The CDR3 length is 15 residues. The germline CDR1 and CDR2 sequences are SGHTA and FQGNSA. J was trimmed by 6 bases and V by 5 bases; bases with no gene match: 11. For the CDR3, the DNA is TGTGCCAGCAGCCCCGTGGGAGCGGGAGTTCAGACCCAGTACTTC. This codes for CASSPVGAGVQTQYF.

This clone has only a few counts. CDR3 region: CASSPAPTWAVLARTKNTGELFF. Here the CDR3 DNA reads TGTGCCAGCTCACCAGCCCCTACCTGGGCGGTTCTAGCGAGAACAAAGAACACCGGGGAGCTGTTTTTT. The chain employs TRBV18 and TRBJ2-2; D perhaps matches TRBD2 (6 bases). V was pared by 2 bases and J by 1 base, with 32 bases between. The CDR3 length is 23 residues. Germline V lookup: CDR1 KGHSH, CDR2 LQKENI.